A selection of T cell receptor beta chains follows, all from one sample in a study of monozygotic twins with inflammatory bowel disease. From the 5' RACE reads, TCRdb lists one entry per CDR3 protein and no DNA. The sample includes a few hundred thousand distinct CDR3 sequences. The source material was blood. These receptors came from a human donor with ulcerative colitis or Crohn's disease, or a healthy co-twin of an affected twin (not recorded which). The CDR3 runs from the conserved cysteine through the conserved F or W.

>TRBJ1-1|TRBV2
CASSEGPRTEAFF
>TRBJ2-7|TRBV20-1
CSARDLLVSYEQYF
>TRBJ2-3|TRBV6-5
CASSYSPRVSDTQYF
>TRBJ1-5|TRBV6-2/TRBV6-3
CASKSNMDNQPQHF
>TRBJ2-6|TRBV15
CATSSESGANVLTF
>TRBJ2-7|TRBV28
CASTGGGSYEQYF
>TRBJ1-3|TRBV7-9
CASSHRTGSSGNTIYF
>TRBJ2-2|TRBV20-1
CSATLRTRNTGELFF
>TRBJ1-5|TRBV3-1
CASSQDSTGANQPQHF
>TRBJ2-4|TRBV7-2
CASSWGVGLAKNIQYF
>TRBJ2-7|TRBV20-1
CVVMGQTSLKQYF
>TRBJ1-5|TRBV5-1
CASSLEGVGGNQPRHF
>TRBJ2-7|TRBV7-9
CASSLEGGKRGYEQYF
>TRBJ1-3|TRBV12-3/TRBV12-4
CASSFSAATGNTIYF
>TRBJ2-2|TRBV6-2/TRBV6-3
CASSYIGGPGTGELFF
>TRBJ2-5|TRBV6-6
CASSYSNREETQYF
>TRBJ2-3|TRBV7-2
CASTPTTDTQYF
>TRBJ1-2|TRBV7-9
CASSQPGNRDSAGYTF
>TRBJ2-7|TRBV28
CASSHGLAGGEQYF
>TRBJ2-1|TRBV5-1
CASSLEGQGRNEQFF
>TRBJ2-5|TRBV7-2
CASSSDPRTGTQYF
>TRBJ2-1|TRBV18
CASSPLSRGSNNEQFF
>TRBJ2-1|TRBV14
CASSQVTSGRGEQFF
>TRBJ1-1|TRBV5-1
CASSLRQLNTEAFF
>TRBJ2-5|TRBV12-3/TRBV12-4
CASSFALGGTQETQYF
>TRBJ1-5|TRBV19
CASMWVQGNQPQHF
>TRBJ2-2|TRBV7-2
CASSPLAVVTGELFF
>TRBJ2-5|TRBV7-9
CASRVEGWGGETQYF
>TRBJ2-3|TRBV6-1
CASSLLRLADSSPTDTQYF
>TRBJ2-6|TRBV2
CASERGFSGANVLTF
>TRBJ2-5|TRBV5-5
CASSFGLYGGETQYF
>TRBJ2-5|TRBV5-1
CASSLGTGGAETQYF
>TRBJ2-7|TRBV18
CASSQTFLREQYF
>TRBJ2-2|TRBV2
CASILGGTGELFF
>TRBJ2-3|TRBV30
CAWSRTKGTDTQYF
>TRBJ2-3|TRBV4-3
CASSQAGSGVGTDTQYF
>TRBJ2-7|TRBV11-3
CASSLGGTDYEQYF
>TRBJ1-5|TRBV15
CATSRDMGQGLNQPQHF
>TRBJ2-5|TRBV4-1
CASSQDKTSVWQETQYF